This TCR beta chain was captured in a study of T cell responses to AZD1222 COVID-19 vaccine. Using immunoSEQ multiplex PCR, the repertoire was profiled, and TCRdb retains in-frame clones only, with some absent. Of about 160,000 clones detected, 80% to 90% appear once; the ten largest clones hold 6.9%. About this clone: Its target is unknown.

Study findings and constraints: The repertoires were collected only after the peak T cell response. Clonal diversity was possibly underestimated; the donors were predominantly white British and more often female. There were vaccine-associated CD4 TCRs across spike, dominant at 160-218 and 743-854.

This TCR was sampled from an adult in good health. Source: peripheral blood, taken on day 0 of AZD1222 vaccination.

This CDR3 is CASSVVGFGTDTQYF. DNA of the CDR3: TGTGCCAGCAGCGTAGTGGGCTTTGGCACAGATACGCAGTATTTT. The chain has TRBV9 and TRBJ2-3; D ambiguous. The germline V and J ends were trimmed by 0 bases and 1 base, with 9 bases remaining between them. This CDR3 spans 15 amino acids. CDR1 SGDLS and CDR2 YYNGEE come from the germline V gene.